This entry lists 4 T cell receptor beta chains sequenced from one sample in a study of T cells in narcolepsy. Data came from immunoSEQ multiplex PCR; TCRdb stores just in-frame clones and leaves some out. The table includes 25,000 to 35,000 clones, about three quarters detected once. The specimen was CD45RA- memory CD4+ T cells from PBMCs. Receptors originate from a human donor with narcolepsy.

The V and J genes are TRBV7-3 and TRBJ2-6; a weak D match, TRBD1 (6 bases). V lost 5 bases and J lost 0, with 14 bases in between. This CDR3 spans 17 amino acids. Germline V CDR1 and CDR2: SGHTA, FQGTGA. DNA of the CDR3: TGTGCCAGCAGCCCTTTTGGACAGTACTCTGGGGCCAACGTCCTGACTTTC. Residues: CASSPFGQYSGANVLTF.

The chain joins TRBV7-3 to TRBJ2-1; maybe TRBD1 (5 bases). The V end lost 5 bases, the J end lost 5 bases, and 19 bases lay between the germline ends. This CDR3 region has 16 residues. Germline V CDR1 and CDR2: SGHTA, FQGTGA. The CDR3 protein is CASSPRWGPRDNEQFF. CDR3 in DNA: TGTGCCAGCAGCCCCCGGTGGGGCCCCAGGGACAATGAGCAGTTCTTC.

This chain links TRBV2 with TRBJ1-3; D remains ambiguous. Germline CDR1 is SNHLY and CDR2 is FYNNEI. The CDR3 is made up of 18 amino acids. Trimming removed 4 bases at V and 0 bases at J, with 19 bases between. CDR3 sequence (DNA): TGTGCCAGCAGTGTACGTGGCGGCAGCCCATTCTCTGGAAACACCATATATTTT. Its protein is CASSVRGGSPFSGNTIYF.

The chain links TRBV29-1 to TRBJ2-2, with 8 bases matching TRBD1. V lost 8 bases and J lost 2; bases outside the gene matches: 10. Germline CDR1 SQVTM, CDR2 ANQGSEA. The CDR3 is 15 residues long. The CDR3 coding sequence is TGCAGCTTCTCCGGACAGGGAAGAAACACCGGGGAGCTGTTTTTT. This sequence encodes CSFSGQGRNTGELFF.